This T cell receptor (beta chain) comes out of a study of blood T cell repertoires in COVID-19. Original methodology: For nucleated cells, counts were estimated from reference gene primer amplification. Method: immunoSEQ multiplex PCR; TCRdb's copy keeps in-frame clones and lacks some. V, J and clone size reflect that table, while D and trimming were determined from the DNA. The data hold about 210,000 clones, with approximately 81% observed a single time. This clone has at least ten counts. After removal of 4 bases from V and 6 bases from J, the junction contained 2 bases not matched to a gene. This CDR3 is 12 amino acids long.

This sequence joins TRBV12-3 or TRBV12-4 and TRBJ2-7; 8 nucleotides align to TRBD2. This clonotype originated in a middle-aged man who had recovered from COVID-19. Sample: PBMCs or T cells enriched from blood (not recorded which). CDR3: CASSSLAGEQYF. In DNA, the CDR3 is TGTGCCAGCAGTTCCCTAGCGGGCGAGCAGTACTTC.